The clone carrying this TCR beta chain has more than one count but fewer than ten. The data are from a study of blood T cell repertoires in COVID-19. Study overall: The samples span acute and convalescent COVID-19 from the United States, Italy and Spain. T cells, B-cell-depleted T cells, or PBMCs supplied cDNA or gDNA.

As processed by the authors: The assay estimated nucleated cells by amplifying reference gene primers. TCRdb's table, derived via immunoSEQ multiplex PCR, lists solely in-frame clones and lacks some. The DNA gave D and trimming, while V, J and clone size come from that table. The top ten hold 9.5% to 15% of the sample, which has roughly 250,000 clones, around 83% seen once. The sequence came from a woman aged 55-75 years with active or convalescent COVID-19. The sequenced sample was peripheral blood.

CDR3 residues: CASSLYRGADTQYF. The CDR3 DNA reads as TGTGCCAGCAGTTTGTACAGGGGTGCAGATACGCAGTATTTT. The genes are TRBV28 and TRBJ2-3; 7 positions agree with TRBD1. V dropped 3 bases and J dropped 4; count of bases not matched to a gene: 4. Germline assignment: CDR1 MDHEN and CDR2 SYDVKM. The CDR3 spans 14 residues.